One sample yielded the 30 T cell receptor beta chains listed below, sequenced in a study of T cells after yellow fever vaccination. In TCRdb, the 5' RACE reads were re-called with MiXCR into one record per CDR3 protein. The repertoire holds about 340,000 distinct CDR3 sequences, with approximately 3.9% as singletons. The material sequenced was PBMCs, taken 5 days after the yellow fever booster vaccination. These receptors all stem from a young man who received the YFV17D yellow fever vaccine.

This clonotype was seen at least ten times. V usage is TRBV7-2 and J usage is TRBJ1-1; D is possibly TRBD1 (6 bases). Germline CDR1 and CDR2: SGHTA and FQGNSA. Trimming stripped 3 bases from V and 6 bases from J, with 20 bases between. The CDR3 extends over 16 amino acids. Here the CDR3 reads CASSFGGRRGDAEAFF. CDR3 nucleotide sequence: TGTGCCAGCAGCTTTGGGGGGCGGAGGGGTGATGCTGAAGCTTTCTTT.

This clonotype showed up just a few times. The chain uses TRBV19 and TRBJ1-5; TRBD1 aligns across 7 bases. Germline V CDR1 and CDR2: LNHDA, SQIVND (reference sequence). There are 15 residues in the CDR3. J lost 4 bases, V lost 5 bases, and 8 bases had no gene match. The CDR3: CASSGFGTANQPQHF. The DNA for the CDR3 is TGTGCCAGTAGTGGTTTCGGGACAGCTAATCAGCCCCAGCATTTT. Complete variable domain (other parts from reference TRBV19 and TRBJ1-5): DGGITQSPKYLFRKEGQNVTLSCEQNLNHDAMYWYRQDPGQGLRLIYYSQIVNDFQKGDIAEGYSVSREKKESFPLTVTSAQKNPTAFYLCASSGFGTANQPQHFGDGTRLSIL.

This clonotype was seen at least ten times. The V gene is TRBV4-3, the J gene TRBJ2-7, with 9 bases that match TRBD2. The CDR3 length is 17 residues. Germline values: CDR1 LGHNA, CDR2 YSLEER. V lost 0 bases, J lost 0 bases, and 6 bases stayed unmatched. Here the CDR3 reads CASSQDERGASSYEQYF. CDR3 coding DNA: TGCGCCAGCAGCCAAGACGAGCGGGGGGCGAGCTCCTACGAGCAGTACTTC.

This clonotype appeared a few times. The chain recombines TRBV6-5 with TRBJ2-5, with D unresolved. The CDR3 runs 15 residues. The V gene's germline CDR1 is MNHEY and CDR2 SVGAGI. V lost 1 base to trimming and J lost 0 bases, with 9 bases between them. Here the CDR3 reads CASSYFAKYQETQYF. DNA of the CDR3: TGTGCCAGCAGTTACTTTGCCAAGTACCAAGAGACCCAGTACTTC.

The rearrangement joins TRBV19 to TRBJ2-1; TRBD2 matches 8 bases. The germline gives CDR1 LNHDA, CDR2 SQIVND (reference sequence). V dropped 5 bases and J dropped 3; count of bases not matched to a gene: 12. The CDR3 runs to 17 residues. The DNA of the CDR3 is TGTGCCAGTAGTGATCGCCGCCGTAGCGGGGTCTACAATGAGCAGTTCTTC. Protein sequence: CASSDRRRSGVYNEQFF.

In its sample, this clonotype was seen many times. CDR3 nucleotide sequence: TGCAGTGCTCTCACACTTACCGACAGGGACTCCTACAATGAGCAGTTCTTC. Protein: CSALTLTDRDSYNEQFF. The chain joins TRBV20-1 to TRBJ2-1, with 7 bases matching TRBD1. V lost 5 bases to trimming and J lost 0 bases; unmatched junction nucleotides: 13. Germline-derived CDR1 and CDR2 are DFQATT and SNEGSKA (reference sequence). CDR3 length: 17 residues.

The chain employs TRBV14 and TRBJ1-5, with D possibly TRBD1 on 5 matching bases. Germline CDR1 reads SGHDN; CDR2 reads FVKESK. This CDR3 is 18 amino acids long. Trimming stripped 2 bases from V and 1 base from J, with 18 bases between. CDR3 protein: CASSQKERGGRSNQPQHF. In nucleotides, the CDR3 is TGTGCCAGCAGCCAAAAAGAGAGGGGAGGAAGGAGCAATCAGCCCCAGCATTTT.

In this sample, this clonotype turned up a few times. The rearrangement uses TRBV7-6 and TRBJ2-5, with D perhaps matching TRBD1 (5 bases). Germline loops: CDR1 SGHVS, CDR2 FNYEAQ. This CDR3 comprises 14 residues. V was shortened by 4 bases and J by 3 bases, with 12 bases between the two germline ends. This CDR3 is CASSSNPREETQYF. CDR3 DNA sequence: TGTGCCAGCAGCTCAAACCCCAGGGAAGAGACCCAGTACTTC.

The sample holds a few counts of this clonotype. This chain joins TRBV5-4 and TRBJ2-1; 7 nucleotides align to TRBD2. The V segment lost 0 bases and the J segment 1 base; nucleotides outside the gene matches: 4. The CDR3 has 16 residues. CDR1 is SGHNT and CDR2 is YYREEE in the germline V gene (reference sequence). The CDR3 sequence: CASSLEPGGSYNEQFF. CDR3 coding DNA: TGTGCCAGCAGCTTGGAGCCGGGAGGTTCCTACAATGAGCAGTTCTTC. Based on the CDR3 plus reference TRBV5-4 and TRBJ2-1, the full variable domain is ETGVTQSPTHLIKTRGQQVTLRCSSQSGHNTVSWYQQALGQGPQFIFQYYREEENGRGNFPPRFSGLQFPNYSSELNVNALELDDSALYLCASSLEPGGSYNEQFFGPGTRLTVL.

This clonotype was seen many times. V and J are TRBV5-1 and TRBJ2-7; D unresolved. V gave up 0 bases and J gave up 3 bases, with 7 bases separating them. Germline assignment: CDR1 SGHRS and CDR2 YFSETQ. The CDR3 length is 13 residues. In DNA form, the CDR3 reads TGCGCCAGCAGCTTGGGGTGGAACTACGAGCAGTACTTC. Its translation is CASSLGWNYEQYF.

This clonotype has more than one count but fewer than ten. The V call is TRBV28, the J call TRBJ1-2; D call uncertain. V was cut by 1 base and J by 3 bases, with 6 bases left in between. Germline loops: CDR1 MDHEN, CDR2 SYDVKM. This CDR3 region has 13 residues. CDR3 protein: CASSLSIYYGYTF. In DNA form, the CDR3 reads TGTGCCAGCAGTTTATCCATATACTATGGCTACACCTTC.

The genes are TRBV20-1 and TRBJ1-3; D is unresolved. Trimming removed 1 base from V and 8 bases from J, with 6 bases in between. CDR3 length: 11 amino acids. Germline CDR1 is DFQATT and CDR2 is SNEGSKA (reference sequence). The CDR3 DNA reads TGCAGTGCTAGAGCGATACACACCATATATTTT. Translating gives CSARAIHTIYF.

CDR3 amino acids: CASSLRGTTFYEQYF. The CDR3 bases are TGTGCCAGCAGTTTGAGAGGGACGACGTTCTACGAGCAGTACTTC. The rearrangement links TRBV27 to TRBJ2-7; D is possibly TRBD1 or TRBD2 (5 bases each). Deletions cut 3 bases from V and 3 bases from J, with 15 bases between. The CDR3 is 15 amino acids. CDR1 and CDR2 from the germline V gene are MNHEY and SMNVEV (reference sequence).

This clonotype was recorded a few times. The V and J genes are TRBV6-2 or TRBV6-3 and TRBJ2-7, with D maybe TRBD1 (6 bases). The ends were cut back, 4 bases at V and 0 bases at J, with 10 bases in the middle. The CDR3 is 14 residues long. Per germline, CDR1 MNHEY and CDR2 SVGEGT. CDR3 region: CASSFDRNSYEQYV. As DNA, the CDR3 is TGTGCCAGCAGTTTCGACAGGAACTCCTACGAGCAGTACGTC.

This clonotype was detected only a few times. CDR3 sequence reads: CASSLSDRGVLGGTEAFF. The DNA of the CDR3 is TGCGCCAGCAGCTTAAGTGACAGGGGGGTCCTAGGTGGCACTGAAGCTTTCTTT. The chain combines TRBV5-1 with TRBJ1-1; 9 nucleotides match TRBD1. Per germline, CDR1 SGHRS and CDR2 YFSETQ. V shed 2 bases and J 4 bases; nucleotides not matched to a gene: 15. The CDR3 loop spans 18 amino acids.

This clonotype was seen only a few times. DNA for the CDR3: TGCAGTGCTCCTAGACTTGTTTATAATTCACCCCTCCACTTT. Its protein is CSAPRLVYNSPLHF. The V gene is TRBV20-1, the J gene TRBJ1-6; no definite D call. Germline V lookup: CDR1 DFQATT, CDR2 SNEGSKA (reference sequence). V dropped 5 bases and J dropped 4 bases, with 12 bases sitting between them. The CDR3 has 14 residues.

J is TRBJ2-3 and V is TRBV20-1, with 9 bases matching TRBD2. V trimming: 3 bases; J trimming: 2 bases; junction bases outside the gene matches: 9. Per germline, CDR1 DFQATT and CDR2 SNEGSKA (reference sequence). This CDR3 is 16 amino acids long. CDR3 DNA: TGCAGTGCTAGGTGGCTAGCGGGGCCCTTCACAGATACGCAGTATTTT. This translates into CSARWLAGPFTDTQYF.

This clonotype came up many times. V gene TRBV28 combines with J gene TRBJ1-5; D unresolved. CDR1 is MDHEN and CDR2 is SYDVKM in the germline V gene. The CDR3 covers 12 residues. V lost 2 bases and J 2 bases, leaving 1 base between the germline ends. In DNA form, the CDR3 reads TGTGCCAGCAGTTTACGCAATCAGCCCCAGCATTTT. Its translation is CASSLRNQPQHF.

This clonotype occurred a few times. V is TRBV6-1 and J is TRBJ2-7; tentative D call: TRBD2 (7 bases). Germline V gene sequence: CDR1 MNHNS, CDR2 SASEGT. V gave up 6 bases and J gave up 5 bases, with 20 bases separating them. The CDR3 spans 15 residues. CDR3 sequence: CASSSHGGRGDEQYV. The CDR3 DNA reads TGTGCCAGCAGCTCTCACGGGGGGCGAGGGGACGAGCAGTACGTC.

This clonotype turned up a few times. This chain uses TRBV5-5 with TRBJ2-5; no reliable D call. Per the germline V gene, CDR1 is SGHKS and CDR2 is YYEKEE (reference sequence). This CDR3 contains 14 residues. The ends were cut back, 3 bases at V and 5 bases at J, with 14 bases in the middle. The CDR3: CASSSRVWGETQYF. Written as DNA, the CDR3 is TGTGCCAGCAGCTCCCGGGTGTGGGGTGAGACCCAGTACTTC.

This clonotype was detected many times. V and J are TRBV29-1 and TRBJ2-5; weak D call: TRBD2 (5 bases). The CDR3 runs 15 residues. Germline CDR1 and CDR2: SQVTM and ANQGSEA. Trimming pared 0 bases from V and 7 bases from J, leaving 18 bases between. CDR3 in DNA: TGCAGCGTTGAAGATAGGGCGGGCCTCGGGTGGACCCAGTACTTC. Protein product: CSVEDRAGLGWTQYF.

The chain carries TRBV5-1 and TRBJ2-5; D is unclear. CDR1 and CDR2 from the germline V gene are SGHRS and YFSETQ. This CDR3 has 14 residues. Between the trimmed V and J ends, which lost 0 bases and 5 bases, there was a span of 11 bases. Here the CDR3 DNA reads TGCGCCAGCAGCTTGGTTACCGGCCGGGAGACCCAGTACTTC. This sequence encodes CASSLVTGRETQYF. Complete variable domain (other parts from reference TRBV5-1 and TRBJ2-5): KAGVTQTPRYLIKTRGQQVTLSCSPISGHRSVSWYQQTPGQGLQFLFEYFSETQRNKGNFPGRFSGRQFSNSRSEMNVSTLELGDSALYLCASSLVTGRETQYFGPGTRLLVL.

This clonotype was seen many times. CDR3 sequence (DNA): TGTGCCAGCTCACCGGGTCATAGCACAGATACGCAGTATTTT. Translated: CASSPGHSTDTQYF. The chain couples TRBV18 to TRBJ2-3; no clear D. The length of the CDR3 is 14 residues. Trimming removed 3 bases from V and 0 bases from J, with 7 bases in between. Germline CDR1 is KGHSH and CDR2 is LQKENI.

This clonotype appeared a few times. V gene TRBV9 combines with J gene TRBJ2-5; D perhaps matches TRBD2 (6 bases). Germline CDR1 SGDLS, CDR2 YYNGEE. The CDR3 length is 16 residues. V was clipped by 3 bases and J by 4 bases, with 19 bases between them. CDR3 bases: TGTGCCAGCAGCGCCGTCCTTGGCGGGGTAGGAGAGACCCAGTACTTC. It specifies CASSAVLGGVGETQYF.

This clonotype was observed at least ten times. This chain links TRBV15 with TRBJ1-5, with D tentatively TRBD1 (5 bases). The V end was cut by 6 bases, the J end by 2 bases, with 14 bases between. Germline CDR1 LNHNV, CDR2 YYDKDF (reference sequence). The length of the CDR3 is 15 residues. The CDR3 spells CATRASGTGNQPQHF. CDR3 in DNA: TGTGCCACCAGAGCTTCGGGGACGGGCAATCAGCCCCAGCATTTT.

This chain uses TRBV29-1 with TRBJ2-7; 8 nucleotides agree with TRBD1. Germline V CDR1 and CDR2: SQVTM, ANQGSEA. V lost 4 bases, J lost 6 bases, and 8 bases stayed unmatched. The CDR3 has 13 residues. The DNA of the CDR3 is TGCAGCGTTGTGCGGGACAGGCTAAGCGAGCAGTACTTC. Its protein is CSVVRDRLSEQYF.

This clonotype showed up many times. V and J are TRBV5-1 and TRBJ2-7; the D gene is possibly TRBD1 (5 bases). V was trimmed by 4 bases and J by 4 bases, leaving 18 bases between them. The CDR3 consists of 15 residues. Germline V gene data show CDR1 as SGHRS and CDR2 as YFSETQ. For the CDR3, the DNA is TGCGCCAGCAGCGCCACTCCAGGGAATGGATACGAGCAGTACTTC. Amino acids: CASSATPGNGYEQYF.

This clonotype was recorded at least ten times. The chain links TRBV10-3 to TRBJ2-2; no clear D. The CDR3 contains 16 residues. Germline CDR1 and CDR2: ENHRY and SYGVKD. Trimming removed 0 bases at V and 5 bases at J, with 13 bases between. DNA for the CDR3: TGTGCCATCAGTGAGTCAACATTAAGGGAAACCGGGGAGCTGTTTTTT. This codes for CAISESTLRETGELFF.

This sequence joins TRBV11-2 and TRBJ1-5, with a possible D match to TRBD1 (6 bases). The V end lost 5 bases, the J end lost 4 bases, and 12 bases lay between the germline ends. The CDR3 length is 14 residues. Looked up from germline, CDR1 is SGHAT and CDR2 is FQNNGV. The CDR3 coding sequence is TGTGCCAGCAGCCCCCCCCAGGGGAATCAGCCCCAGCATTTT. It yields the protein CASSPPQGNQPQHF.

The chain links TRBV5-1 to TRBJ1-6; D not resolved. Germline V gene sequence: CDR1 SGHRS, CDR2 YFSETQ. Trimming took 0 bases from V and 0 from J, leaving 10 bases between them. The CDR3 runs 17 residues. CDR3 region: CASSLDPPSSYNSPLHF. The CDR3 nucleotides are TGCGCCAGCAGCTTGGATCCACCGAGCTCCTATAATTCACCCCTCCACTTT.